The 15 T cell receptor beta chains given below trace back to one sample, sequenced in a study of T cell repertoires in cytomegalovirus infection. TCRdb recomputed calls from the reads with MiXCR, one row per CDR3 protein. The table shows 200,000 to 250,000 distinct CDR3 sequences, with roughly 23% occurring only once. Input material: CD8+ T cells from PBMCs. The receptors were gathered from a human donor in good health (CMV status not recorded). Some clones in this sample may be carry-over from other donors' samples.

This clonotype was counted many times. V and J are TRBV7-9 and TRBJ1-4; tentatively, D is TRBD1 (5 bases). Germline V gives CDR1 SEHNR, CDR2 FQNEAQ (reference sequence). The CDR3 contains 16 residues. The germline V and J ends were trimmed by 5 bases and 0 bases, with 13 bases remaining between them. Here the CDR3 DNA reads TGTGCCAGCAGCGCCGACAGTCTTGCAACTAATGAAAAACTGTTTTTT. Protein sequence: CASSADSLATNEKLFF.

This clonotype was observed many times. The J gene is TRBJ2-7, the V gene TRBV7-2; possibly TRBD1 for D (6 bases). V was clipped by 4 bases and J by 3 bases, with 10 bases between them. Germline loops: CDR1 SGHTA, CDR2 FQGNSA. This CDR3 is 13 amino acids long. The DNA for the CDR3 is TGTGCCAGCAGCTCCGACAGGCTCTACGAGCAGTACTTC. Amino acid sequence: CASSSDRLYEQYF.

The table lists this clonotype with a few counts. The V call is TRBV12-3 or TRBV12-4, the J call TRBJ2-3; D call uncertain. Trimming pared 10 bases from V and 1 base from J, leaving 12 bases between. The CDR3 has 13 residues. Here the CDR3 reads CATVVRGTDTQYF. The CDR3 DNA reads TGTGCCACAGTCGTCAGAGGCACAGATACGCAGTATTTT.

For the CDR3, the DNA is TGCAGCGTTGAAGATCTTGGGGTCTCTGGAAACACCATATATTTT. Translated, it gives CSVEDLGVSGNTIYF. The chain has TRBV29-1 and TRBJ1-3; D not certain. Germline lookup yields CDR1 SQVTM and CDR2 ANQGSEA. The CDR3 length is 15 residues. V lost 0 bases, J lost 0 bases, and 9 bases lay in between.

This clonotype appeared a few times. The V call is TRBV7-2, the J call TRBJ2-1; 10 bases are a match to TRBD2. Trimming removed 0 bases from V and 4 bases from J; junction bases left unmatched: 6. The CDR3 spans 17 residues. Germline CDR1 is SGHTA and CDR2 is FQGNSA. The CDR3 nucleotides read TGTGCCAGCAGCTTAGCGCTTAGCGGGGGGTCATACAATGAGCAGTTCTTC. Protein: CASSLALSGGSYNEQFF.

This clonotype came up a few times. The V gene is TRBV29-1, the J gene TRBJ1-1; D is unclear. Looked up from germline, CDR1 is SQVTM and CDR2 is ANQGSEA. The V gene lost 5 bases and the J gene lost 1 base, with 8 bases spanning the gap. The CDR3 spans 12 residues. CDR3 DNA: TGCAGCGTTTCGATTCAGAACACTGAAGCTTTCTTT. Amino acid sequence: CSVSIQNTEAFF.

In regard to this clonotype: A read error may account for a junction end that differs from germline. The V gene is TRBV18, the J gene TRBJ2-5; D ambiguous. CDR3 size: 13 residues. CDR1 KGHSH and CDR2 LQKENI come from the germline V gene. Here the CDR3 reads CVSSPPDQETQYF. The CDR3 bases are TGTGTCAGCTCACCGCCGGATCAAGAGACCCAGTACTTC. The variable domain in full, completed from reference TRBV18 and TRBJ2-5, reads NAGVMQNPRHLVRRRGQEARLRCSPMKGHSHVYWYRQLPEEGLKFMVYLQKENIIDESGMPKERFSAEFPKEGPSILRIQQVVRGDSAAYFCVSSPPDQETQYFGPGTRLLVL.

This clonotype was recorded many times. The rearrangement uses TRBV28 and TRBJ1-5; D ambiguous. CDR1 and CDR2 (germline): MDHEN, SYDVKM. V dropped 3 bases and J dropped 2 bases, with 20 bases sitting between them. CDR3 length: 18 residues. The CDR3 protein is CASSFRPGRRSGNQPQHF. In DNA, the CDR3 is TGTGCCAGCAGTTTCCGCCCGGGCCGACGTTCTGGCAATCAGCCCCAGCATTTT.

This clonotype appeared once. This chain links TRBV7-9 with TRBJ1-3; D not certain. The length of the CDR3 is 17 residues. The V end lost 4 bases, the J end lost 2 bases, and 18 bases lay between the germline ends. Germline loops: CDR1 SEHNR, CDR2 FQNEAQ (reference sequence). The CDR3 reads CASSYPAIGVPGNTIYF. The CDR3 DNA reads TGTGCCAGCAGCTATCCGGCCATCGGGGTTCCTGGAAACACCATATATTTT.

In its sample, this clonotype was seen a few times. CDR3 sequence: CASSVPQGGIYGYTF. Here the CDR3 DNA reads TGTGCCAGCAGCGTTCCTCAGGGGGGCATCTATGGCTACACCTTC. The chain has TRBV12-3 or TRBV12-4 and TRBJ1-2; 7 bases map to TRBD1. This CDR3 spans 15 amino acids. The V segment lost 6 bases and the J segment 4 bases; nucleotides outside the gene matches: 11.

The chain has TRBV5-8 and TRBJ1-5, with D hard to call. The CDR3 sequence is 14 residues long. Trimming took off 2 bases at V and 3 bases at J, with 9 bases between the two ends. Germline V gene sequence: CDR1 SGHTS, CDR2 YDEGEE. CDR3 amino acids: CASSLTDYNQPQHF. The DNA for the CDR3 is TGTGCCAGCAGCTTAACCGATTACAATCAGCCCCAGCATTTT. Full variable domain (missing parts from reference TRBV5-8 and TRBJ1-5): EAGVTQSPTHLIKTRGQQATLRCSPISGHTSVYWYQQALGLGLQFLLWYDEGEERNRGNFPPRFSGRQFPNYSSELNVNALELEDSALYLCASSLTDYNQPQHFGDGTRLSIL.

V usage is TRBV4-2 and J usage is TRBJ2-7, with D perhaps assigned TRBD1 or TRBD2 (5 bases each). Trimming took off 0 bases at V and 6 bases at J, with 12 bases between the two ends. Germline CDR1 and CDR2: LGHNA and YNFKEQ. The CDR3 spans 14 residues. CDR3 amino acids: CASSQETGAAEQYF. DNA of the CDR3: TGTGCCAGCAGCCAAGAAACCGGGGCAGCCGAGCAGTACTTC.

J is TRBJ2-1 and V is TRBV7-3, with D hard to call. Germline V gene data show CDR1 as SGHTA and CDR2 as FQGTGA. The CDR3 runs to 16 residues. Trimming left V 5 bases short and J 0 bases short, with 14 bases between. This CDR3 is CASSPLAPSSYNEQFF. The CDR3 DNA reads TGTGCCAGCAGCCCCCTGGCACCAAGCTCCTACAATGAGCAGTTCTTC.

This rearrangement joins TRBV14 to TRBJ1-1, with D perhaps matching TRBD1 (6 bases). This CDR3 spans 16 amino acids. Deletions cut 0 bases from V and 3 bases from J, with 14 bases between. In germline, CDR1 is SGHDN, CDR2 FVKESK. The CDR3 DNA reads TGTGCCAGCAGCCAAGATGTGAGGGGGTGGGACACTGAAGCTTTCTTT. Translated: CASSQDVRGWDTEAFF.

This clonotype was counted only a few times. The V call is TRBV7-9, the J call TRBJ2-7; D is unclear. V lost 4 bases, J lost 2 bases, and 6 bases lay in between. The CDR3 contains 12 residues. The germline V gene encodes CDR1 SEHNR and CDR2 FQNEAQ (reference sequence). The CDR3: CASSYTAYEQYF. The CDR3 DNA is TGTGCCAGCAGCTATACAGCCTACGAGCAGTACTTC.